The 6 T cell receptor beta chains below all came from one sample that was sequenced in a study of beta chain features in type 1 diabetes. Study-level findings and limits: In every one of the four CD4+ subsets, TCRB CDR3s were moderately but significantly shorter in Type 1 diabetes patients.

Antigens for these TCRs are unknown. Expressed TCRB transcripts were sequenced, since all the RNA that had been isolated was reverse transcribed. This table comes from immunoSEQ multiplex PCR, and its TCRdb copy is limited to in-frame clones, with some not included. The repertoire holds around 15,000 clones, with approximately 71% as singletons. Sequencing input: Tregs from blood. The receptors stem from a man aged 25 to 40 with type 1 diabetes.

This clone was seen more than once but under ten times. The gene calls are TRBV6-5 and TRBJ2-1; a weak D match, TRBD2 (6 bases). CDR1 and CDR2 (germline): MNHEY, SVGAGI. This CDR3 is 14 amino acids long. The V gene lost 7 bases and the J gene lost 7 bases, with 17 bases spanning the gap. CDR3 DNA: TGTGCCAGCACCCCGGGAGTAGCCTCGAATGAGCAGTTCTTC. Translated: CASTPGVASNEQFF.

This chain links TRBV7-2 with TRBJ2-1; 7 bases fit TRBD2. The CDR3 loop spans 15 amino acids. CDR1 is SGHTA, CDR2 FQGNSA, per germline. V lost 3 bases, J lost 7 bases, and 9 bases stayed unmatched. The CDR3 here is CASSLWGLGGNEQFF. In DNA, the CDR3 is TGTGCCAGCAGCTTGTGGGGCCTCGGGGGGAATGAGCAGTTCTTC.

This chain connects TRBV5-1 to TRBJ2-3, with 12 positions matching TRBD2. The CDR3 has 14 residues. With V trimmed by 7 bases and J by 2 bases, 2 bases remained unmatched. Germline CDR1 SGHRS, CDR2 YFSETQ. In nucleotides, the CDR3 is TGCGCCAGCGGACTAGCGGGGATCACAGATACGCAGTATTTT. Its translation is CASGLAGITDTQYF. Full variable domain (missing parts from reference TRBV5-1 and TRBJ2-3): KAGVTQTPRYLIKTRGQQVTLSCSPISGHRSVSWYQQTPGQGLQFLFEYFSETQRNKGNFPGRFSGRQFSNSRSEMNVSTLELGDSALYLCASGLAGITDTQYFGPGTRLTVL.

This rearrangement joins TRBV7-7 to TRBJ2-3; 13 nucleotides match TRBD2. Trimming cost V 4 bases and J 7 bases; bases outside gene matches: 5. CDR3 length: 15 amino acids. In germline, CDR1 is SSHAT, CDR2 FNYEAQ (reference sequence). The chain's CDR3 is CASSSGLAGVNTQYF. The CDR3, as DNA: TGTGCCAGCAGCTCCGGACTAGCGGGAGTGAATACGCAGTATTTT.

The chain employs TRBV6-1 and TRBJ2-1; TRBD2 aligns across 8 bases. V dropped 4 bases and J dropped 1; count of bases not matched to a gene: 6. The CDR3 is 16 amino acids. CDR1 MNHNS and CDR2 SASEGT come from the germline V gene. The CDR3 is CASSAQSGSSYNEQFF. CDR3 nucleotides: TGTGCCAGCAGTGCTCAAAGCGGGAGTTCCTACAATGAGCAGTTCTTC.

This clone was detected only a few times. The chain uses TRBV6-6 and TRBJ2-3; 7 positions agree with TRBD2. Losses at the gene ends were 0 bases for V and 5 bases for J; bases not matched to a gene: 2. Germline V gene sequence: CDR1 MNHNY, CDR2 SVGAGI (reference sequence). This CDR3 has 14 residues. The CDR3 is CASSYSIAGDTQYF. In DNA form, the CDR3 reads TGTGCCAGCAGTTACTCGATAGCGGGAGATACGCAGTATTTT.